This TCR beta chain was sequenced in a study of cytomegalovirus exposure and HLA in healthy donors. Primers: 60 Vbeta forward and 13 Jbeta reverse. The protocol was immunoSEQ multiplex PCR, while the TCRdb copy is restricted to in-frame clones and leaves out a portion. The sample has 200,000 to 250,000 clones, about 70% seen once. Study outcomes and limitations: Later examination showed HLA-associated TCR beta chains had greater clonal expansion than equally common others. High sensitivity and specificity were reportedly achieved when the classifier diagnosed cytomegalovirus status. A later analysis reportedly found fewer N-insertions in an Asian-associated ancestry cluster than the roughly 670-donor mean.

In regard to this clone: Its specificity is not known.

This receptor was identified in a man aged 40-49 years in good health and CMV-seropositive. Sequenced input: PBMCs.

CDR3 in amino acids: CASSLRDTHYEQYF. In DNA form, the CDR3 reads TGCGCCAGCAGCCTCCGGGACACCCACTACGAGCAGTACTTC. The V gene is TRBV5-1, the J gene TRBJ2-7; TRBD1 is a possible D gene (6 bases). The CDR3 spans 14 residues. Germline V lookup: CDR1 SGHRS, CDR2 YFSETQ. Trimming cost V 4 bases and J 3 bases, with 14 bases left between them.